One and the same sample provided the 8 T cell receptor beta chains below, sequenced in a study of T cell changes during pregnancy in multiple sclerosis. Profiling relied on immunoSEQ multiplex PCR, and the TCRdb table lists in-frame clones only, not all of them. The sample has 90,000 or so clones; approximately 90% are singletons. Sequenced here: peripheral blood, sampled before pregnancy. The receptors originated from a female donor with multiple sclerosis, enrolled in a pregnancy study.

The chain carries TRBV29-1 and TRBJ2-1, with 8 bases lining up with TRBD1. The CDR3 extends over 12 amino acids. V trimming: 8 bases; J trimming: 7 bases; junction bases outside the gene matches: 7. Germline V CDR1 and CDR2: SQVTM, ANQGSEA. The CDR3 DNA follows: TGCAGCTTGAGAACAGGGGGTAATGAGCAGTTCTTC. It encodes CSLRTGGNEQFF.

This chain connects TRBV19 to TRBJ1-2; weak D call: TRBD1 (6 bases). The CDR3 extends over 15 amino acids. Trimming cost V 1 base and J 3 bases, with 12 bases left between them. Germline CDR1 is LNHDA and CDR2 is SQIVND (reference sequence). Here the CDR3 DNA reads TGTGCCAGTAGTATAGGGACAGCAAGAGACTATGGCTACACCTTC. Translating it yields CASSIGTARDYGYTF.

V gene TRBV28 combines with J gene TRBJ2-1; possible D gene TRBD2, 5 bases. The germline V and J ends were trimmed by 5 bases and 10 bases, with 9 bases remaining between them. From germline, CDR1 is MDHEN and CDR2 SYDVKM. The CDR3 is 11 residues long. This chain's CDR3 is CASSPEGEQFF. The CDR3 nucleotides are TGTGCCAGCAGTCCCGAGGGCGAGCAGTTCTTC.

The chain joins TRBV15 to TRBJ2-3; 13 nucleotides match TRBD2. The CDR3 loop spans 16 amino acids. Unmatched junction bases numbered 9, after V lost 6 bases and J lost 6 bases. The germline CDR1 and CDR2 sequences are LNHNV and YYDKDF (reference sequence). CDR3 bases: TGTGCCACCAGTTCTCGGACTAGCGGGGGCCGTGATACGCAGTATTTT. Translating gives CATSSRTSGGRDTQYF.

V is TRBV29-1 and J is TRBJ1-2; D is ambiguous. V was cut by 5 bases and J by 6 bases, with 4 bases left in between. CDR3 size: 9 residues. Looked up from germline, CDR1 is SQVTM and CDR2 is ANQGSEA. CDR3 amino acids: CSVLDGYTF. Written as DNA, the CDR3 is TGCAGCGTTCTCGATGGCTACACCTTC.

This sequence joins TRBV2 and TRBJ2-7; 8 nucleotides agree with TRBD1. Trimming cost V 6 bases and J 5 bases; bases outside gene matches: 6. This CDR3 comprises 13 residues. Germline CDR1 and CDR2: SNHLY and FYNNEI. The CDR3 protein is CASRQGAVNEQYF. In DNA form, the CDR3 reads TGTGCCAGCAGGCAGGGGGCGGTCAACGAGCAGTACTTC.

This chain joins TRBV2 and TRBJ1-5; D perhaps matches TRBD1 (6 bases). Germline CDR1 reads SNHLY; CDR2 reads FYNNEI. This CDR3 comprises 14 residues. Between the trimmed V and J ends, which lost 7 bases and 4 bases, there was a span of 14 bases. The CDR3 coding sequence is TGTGCCAGCACGGCAGGGGTCCCTAATCAGCCCCAGCATTTT. The encoded protein is CASTAGVPNQPQHF.

The J gene is TRBJ1-2, the V gene TRBV6-5; 7 bases line up with TRBD1. The germline V gene has CDR1 MNHEY and CDR2 SVGAGI. Losses at the gene ends were 6 bases for V and 4 bases for J; bases not matched to a gene: 8. The CDR3 is 14 amino acids. The CDR3 coding sequence is TGTGCCAGCAGGTATATGACAGGGAGCTATGGCTACACCTTC. Translating it yields CASRYMTGSYGYTF.